These 3 T cell receptor beta chains originate from one sample sequenced in a study of shared clonotypes between healthy human individuals. TCRdb's copy holds only in-frame clones and misses some; the assay was immunoSEQ multiplex PCR. The data contain some 2,500,000 clones, 92% of them singletons. Specimen: naive CD4+ T cells from PBMCs. Subset indicated: CD45RA+ positively selected. The receptors come from a man younger than 35 in good health. Some clones in this sample may be carry-over from other donors' samples.

J is TRBJ2-3 and V is TRBV9, with D tentatively TRBD2 (7 bases). Germline lookup yields CDR1 SGDLS and CDR2 YYNGEE. The CDR3 loop spans 15 amino acids. V lost 6 bases to trimming and J lost 0 bases, with 14 bases between them. The chain's CDR3 is CASTPGGRSTDTQYF. CDR3 DNA sequence: TGTGCCAGCACCCCCGGGGGGCGGAGCACAGATACGCAGTATTTT.

A remark on this clone: The same CDR3 also results from other DNA sequences found in this sample. The rearrangement links TRBV25-1 to TRBJ2-7, with D possibly TRBD2 on 7 matching bases. Germline V gene lookup returns CDR1 MGHDK and CDR2 SYGVNS. V was clipped by 1 base and J by 2 bases, with 12 bases between them. The CDR3 loop spans 15 amino acids. The CDR3 here is CASSEWGREPYEQYF. CDR3 in DNA: TGTGCCAGCAGTGAATGGGGGCGGGAGCCCTACGAGCAGTACTTC.

The chain joins TRBV6-1 to TRBJ2-1, with D maybe TRBD2 (5 bases). Germline lookup yields CDR1 MNHNS and CDR2 SASEGT. Trimming took 2 bases from V and 1 from J, leaving 9 bases between them. This CDR3 is built from 15 residues. This CDR3 is CASSERTRSYNEQFF. The CDR3 DNA follows: TGTGCCAGCAGTGAAAGGACTCGGTCCTACAATGAGCAGTTCTTC.